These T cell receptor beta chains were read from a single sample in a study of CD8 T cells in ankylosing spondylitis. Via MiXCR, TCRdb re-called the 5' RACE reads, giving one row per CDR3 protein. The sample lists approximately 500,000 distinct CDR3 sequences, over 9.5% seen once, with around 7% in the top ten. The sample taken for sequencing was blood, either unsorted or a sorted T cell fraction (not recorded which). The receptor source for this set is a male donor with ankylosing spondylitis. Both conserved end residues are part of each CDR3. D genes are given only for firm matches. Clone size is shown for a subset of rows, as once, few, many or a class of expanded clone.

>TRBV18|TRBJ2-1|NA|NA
CASSPGEFVYNEQFF
TGTGCCAGCTCACCAGGGGAGTTCGTCTACAATGAGCAGTTCTTC
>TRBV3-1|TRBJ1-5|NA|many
CASRLGNQPQHF
TGTGCCAGCAGACTGGGTAATCAGCCCCAGCATTTT
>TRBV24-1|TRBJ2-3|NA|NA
CATSGTGTVTDTQYF
TGTGCCACCAGTGGAACCGGGACGGTCACAGATACGCAGTATTTT
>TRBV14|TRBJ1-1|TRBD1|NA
CASSQSQGLNTEAFF
TGTGCCAGCAGCCAATCACAGGGGCTGAACACTGAAGCTTTCTTT
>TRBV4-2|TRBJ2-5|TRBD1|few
CASSQTQGEEETQYF
TGTGCCAGCAGCCAAACACAGGGGGAAGAAGAGACCCAGTACTTC
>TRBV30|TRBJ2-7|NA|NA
CAWRVRGSSYEQYF
TGTGCCTGGAGGGTCCGGGGCAGTTCCTACGAGCAGTACTTC
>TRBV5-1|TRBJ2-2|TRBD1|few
CASTPTGLRTGELFF
TGCGCCAGCACCCCGACAGGGCTTCGCACCGGGGAGCTGTTTTTT
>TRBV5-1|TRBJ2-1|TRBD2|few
CASSWTLLAGRDEQFF
TGCGCCAGCAGCTGGACCCTCCTAGCGGGACGGGATGAGCAGTTCTTC
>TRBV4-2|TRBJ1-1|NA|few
CASSQGSGINTEAFF
TGTGCCAGCAGTCAGGGGTCCGGAATAAACACTGAAGCTTTCTTT
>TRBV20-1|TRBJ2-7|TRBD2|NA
CSARGDGGVSYEQYF
TGCAGTGCTAGAGGGGACGGGGGGGTATCCTACGAGCAGTACTTC
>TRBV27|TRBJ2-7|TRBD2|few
CASKSSGPYEQYF
TGTGCCAGTAAATCTAGCGGCCCCTACGAGCAGTACTTC
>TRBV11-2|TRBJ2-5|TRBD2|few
CASSLLAGSQETQYF
TGTGCCAGCAGCTTACTAGCGGGAAGCCAAGAGACCCAGTACTTC
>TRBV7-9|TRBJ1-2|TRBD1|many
CASSLGTGFNYGYTF
TGTGCCAGCAGCTTAGGGACAGGGTTTAACTATGGCTACACCTTC
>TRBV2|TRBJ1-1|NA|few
CANRRHGRVNTEAFF
TGTGCCAACAGACGCCACGGAAGGGTGAACACTGAAGCTTTCTTT
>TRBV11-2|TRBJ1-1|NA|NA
CASSYPLGVEAFF
TGTGCCAGCAGCTACCCCTTGGGGGTTGAGGCTTTCTTT
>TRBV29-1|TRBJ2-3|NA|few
CSAGSGDSTDTQYF
TGCAGCGCGGGGTCAGGGGACAGCACAGATACGCAGTATTTT
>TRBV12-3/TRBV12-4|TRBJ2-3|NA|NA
CASSFGGLRTDTQYF
TGTGCCAGCAGTTTCGGAGGACTACGCACAGATACGCAGTATTTT
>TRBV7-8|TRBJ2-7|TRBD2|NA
CASSLAPSGSYEQYF
TGTGCCAGCAGCTTAGCCCCTAGCGGCTCCTACGAGCAGTACTTC
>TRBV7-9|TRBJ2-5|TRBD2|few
CASSGGVAGQETQYF
TGTGCCAGCAGCGGAGGGGTAGCGGGACAAGAGACCCAGTACTTC
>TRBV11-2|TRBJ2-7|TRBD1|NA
CATTQGLPYEQYF
TGTGCCACCACACAGGGGCTTCCCTACGAGCAGTACTTC
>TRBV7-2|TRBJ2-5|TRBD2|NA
CASSLRGAGGGTQYF
TGTGCCAGCAGCTTAAGGGGAGCGGGAGGAGGGACCCAGTACTTC
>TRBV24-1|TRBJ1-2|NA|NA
CATSPGVSFNYGYTF
TGTGCCACCAGCCCGGGCGTCTCCTTTAACTATGGCTACACCTTC
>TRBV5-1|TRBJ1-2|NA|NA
CASSLDRLTNYGYTF
TGCGCCAGCAGCCTGGACAGACTTACTAACTATGGCTACACCTTC
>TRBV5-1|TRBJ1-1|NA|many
CASRPGGGTEAFF
TGCGCCAGCAGACCGGGCGGAGGCACTGAAGCTTTCTTT
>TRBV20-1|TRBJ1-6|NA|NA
CSALGGVFNSPLHF
TGCAGTGCGCTAGGGGGGGTTTTTAATTCACCCCTCCACTTT
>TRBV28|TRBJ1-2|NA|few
CASIPSTGPNYGYTF
TGTGCCAGCATTCCATCCACGGGACCTAACTATGGCTACACCTTC
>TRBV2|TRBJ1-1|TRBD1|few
CASSDRDRYTEAFF
TGTGCCAGCAGTGATAGGGACAGGTACACTGAAGCTTTCTTT
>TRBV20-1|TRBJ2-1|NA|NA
CCARDQGTPRYNEQFF
TGCTGTGCTAGAGATCAGGGGACCCCCCGCTACAATGAGCAGTTCTTC
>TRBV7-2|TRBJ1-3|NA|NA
CASSLGPGGNTIYF
TGTGCCAGCAGCCTAGGACCGGGAGGAAACACCATATATTTT
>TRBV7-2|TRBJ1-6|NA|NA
CASSRGGGYNSPLHF
TGTGCCAGCAGTCGGGGGGGAGGGTATAATTCACCCCTCCACTTT
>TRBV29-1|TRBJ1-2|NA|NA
CSVDWPGAIYGYTF
TGCAGCGTTGATTGGCCCGGGGCCATTTATGGCTACACCTTC
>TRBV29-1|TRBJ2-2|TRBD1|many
CSVPGTGDLTGELFF
TGCAGCGTTCCCGGGACAGGGGATCTCACCGGGGAGCTGTTTTTT
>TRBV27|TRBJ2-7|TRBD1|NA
CASSPYRGSTYEQYF
TGTGCCAGCAGTCCTTACAGGGGGAGTACCTACGAGCAGTACTTC
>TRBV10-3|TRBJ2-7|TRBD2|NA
CAISVSGGLDEQYF
TGTGCCATCAGTGTTAGCGGGGGATTGGACGAGCAGTACTTC
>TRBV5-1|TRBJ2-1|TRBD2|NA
CASSHGLASSSYNEQFF
TGCGCCAGCAGCCACGGACTAGCGTCAAGCTCCTACAATGAGCAGTTCTTC
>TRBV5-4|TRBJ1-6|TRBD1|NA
CASSLGDRANSPLHF
TGTGCCAGCAGCTTGGGGGACAGGGCCAATTCACCCCTCCACTTT
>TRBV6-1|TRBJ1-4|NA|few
CASSRQGLTNEKLFF
TGTGCCAGCAGTCGTCAGGGGTTGACTAATGAAAAACTGTTTTTT
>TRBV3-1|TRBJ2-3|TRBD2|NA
CASSPPLAGGPYKQYF
TGTGCCAGCAGCCCTCCTCTAGCGGGAGGGCCTTACAAGCAGTATTTT
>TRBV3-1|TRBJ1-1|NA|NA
CASSQEGVTEAFF
TGTGCCAGCAGCCAGGAGGGGGTCACTGAAGCTTTCTTT
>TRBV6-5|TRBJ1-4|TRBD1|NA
CASSYPDRGGNEKLFF
TGTGCCAGCAGTTATCCCGACAGGGGAGGGAATGAAAAACTGTTTTTT
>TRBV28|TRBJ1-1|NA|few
CASSFAGSLTEAFF
TGTGCCAGCAGTTTTGCAGGGTCCCTCACTGAAGCTTTCTTT
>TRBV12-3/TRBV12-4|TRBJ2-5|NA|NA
CASSPMAALETQYF
TGTGCCAGCAGCCCAATGGCAGCCCTGGAGACCCAGTACTTC
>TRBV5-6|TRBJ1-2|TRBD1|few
CASSRDRGIYGYTF
TGTGCCAGCAGCCGGGACAGGGGCATCTATGGCTACACCTTC
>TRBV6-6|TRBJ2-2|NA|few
CASWGQGTGELFF
TGTGCCAGCTGGGGCCAGGGGACCGGGGAGCTGTTTTTT
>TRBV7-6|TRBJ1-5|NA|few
CASSNYGGNQPQHF
TGTGCCAGCAGCAACTATGGAGGCAATCAGCCCCAGCATTTT
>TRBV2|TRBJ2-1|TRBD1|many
CASTTQGYDEQFF
TGTGCCAGCACCACACAGGGGTACGATGAGCAGTTCTTC
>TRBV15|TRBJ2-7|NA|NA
CATSSSLGREQYF
TGTGCCACCAGCAGTTCCCTAGGGCGGGAGCAGTACTTC
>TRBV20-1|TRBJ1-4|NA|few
CSAITGWGEANEKLFF
TGCAGTGCCATCACCGGGTGGGGGGAAGCTAATGAAAAACTGTTTTTT
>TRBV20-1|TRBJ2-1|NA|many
CSAIHASAVEQFF
TGCAGTGCTATCCACGCCTCTGCGGTGGAGCAGTTCTTC
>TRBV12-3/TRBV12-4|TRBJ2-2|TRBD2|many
CASSLILTSGRTGELFF
TGTGCCAGCAGTTTGATCTTGACTAGCGGGAGGACCGGGGAGCTGTTTTTT
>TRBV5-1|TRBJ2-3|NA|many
CASSHRDPAVDTQYF
TGCGCCAGCAGCCACCGGGACCCAGCTGTAGATACGCAGTATTTT